This T cell receptor beta chain stems from a study of OX40 agonist ivuxolimab in advanced cancers. General notes on the study: Ivuxolimab was a fully human IgG2 agonistic monoclonal antibody targeting the costimulatory receptor OX40 (CD134). Partial responses occurred in three dose-escalation patients, of whom one had hepatocellular carcinoma and two had cutaneous melanoma. The purpose of peripheral TCRbeta sequencing was to test whether ivuxolimab changed TCR sequence diversity and led to clonal T-cell expansion. Of the roughly 51 dose-escalation patients, hepatocellular carcinoma was present in approximately 20, melanoma in around 15, renal cell carcinoma in 9 and head and neck cancer in 9. The monotherapy dose-escalation portion (N of about 50 patients) of the phase I ivuxolimab trial is reported in the paper. Patients were allowed to have had prior anti-PD-1, anti-PD-L1 or anti-CTLA-4 therapy, and roughly two fifths of the dose-escalation patients had been treated with checkpoint inhibitors. Intravenous ivuxolimab was administered to patients every 2 weeks at six dose levels: 0.01, 0.1, 0.3, 1.5, 3 and 10 mg/kg. The dose-escalation cohort was almost 85% male with a mean age of about 58 years, ranging from about 23 to 85. Broad study findings and their caveats: Which antigens the clonally expanded peripheral T cells were specific for was not determined. Low levels of normalized T-cell clonal expansion were also seen in some patients who did not respond. Partial responders in the 0.1-3.0 mg/kg groups had among the lowest normalized peripheral clonal expansion, especially among CD8+ T cells. After ivuxolimab, expanded clones were on average more numerous among CD8+ T cells than among CD4+ T cells. At doses of 0.1 to 3.0 mg/kg, clonal expansion of both CD4+ and CD8+ blood T cells was observed from baseline to week 6.

Patients with a history of autoimmune disease or receiving systemic immunosuppression were excluded from the trial. Peripheral blood for TCR sequencing was collected from all dose cohorts at baseline, on cycle 4 day 1, and on cycle 7 day 1. The samples were taken from a phase I, first-in-human, multicenter, open-label dose-escalation trial of ivuxolimab. Adults with locally advanced or metastatic head and neck squamous cell, hepatocellular, melanoma or renal cell carcinoma were enrolled in the trial. CD4+ and CD8+ T cells were sorted separately from peripheral blood before TCR sequencing. Regarding this clone: There is no known antigen for this receptor. Nothing much larger sits one base from this clone, and base qualities are not available.

Genomic DNA was extracted from sorted cells for sequencing of the TCRbeta CDR3 region. The immunoSEQ Assay was used to sequence the TCRbeta CDR3 regions. The immuneACCESS repertoire file appears here via TCRdb, limited to in-frame rearrangements. These files lack a portion of the clones; in checked studies, under half of the deficit traces to unresolved V genes, and the cause of the others is not known. The sample has about 45,000 clones on record, 89% of them singletons. 16% of the sample is in the top ten clones. The TCR was taken from an adult with an advanced solid tumor such as melanoma, head and neck, liver or kidney cancer. The specimen was CD4+ or CD8+ T cells sorted from blood, collected in a trial of the OX40 agonist ivuxolimab.

Read as DNA, the sequence is TGTGCCAGCAGTGTGAACGGGGTCTATGGCTACACCTTC. It encodes CASSVNGVYGYTF. The sequence links TRBV2 to TRBJ1-2; no D gene is confidently identified. Trimming costs V 4 bases and J 4 bases, and their ends lie 10 bases apart. CDR1 SNHLY and CDR2 FYNNEI were looked up in the germline V gene. Its CDR3 holds 13 amino acids, cysteine through phenylalanine. The sequence is cut down to CDR3 DNA, 39 bases in frame from base 1.